This T cell receptor (beta chain) was profiled in a study of CD8 T cells in ankylosing spondylitis. Study-level points and caveats: Reactive arthritis synovial fluid and blood previously showed some of these motif variants.

The trim removed 2 bases at V and 4 bases at J, leaving 9 bases unmatched. CDR3 length equals 17 residues. Germline CDR1 reads MGHDK; CDR2 reads SYGVNS. To note about this clonotype: As yet, its antigen is unknown.

It was by quantitative 5'-RACE with molecular barcodes that TCR beta libraries were made. TCRdb processed the 5' RACE reads anew with MiXCR; each CDR3 protein has one entry. The sample consists of about 160,000 distinct CDR3 sequences, 9.8% of them appearing once. The sample taken for sequencing was blood, either unsorted or a sorted T cell fraction (not recorded which). This chain joins TRBV25-1 and TRBJ1-2; 11 bases fit TRBD1. The receptor's source is a female donor with ankylosing spondylitis or in good health (not recorded which). CDR3 nucleotides: TGTGCCAGCAGTGAAAGGACAGGGGGCGATAGGGGCTATGGCTACACCTTC. It specifies CASSERTGGDRGYGYTF.